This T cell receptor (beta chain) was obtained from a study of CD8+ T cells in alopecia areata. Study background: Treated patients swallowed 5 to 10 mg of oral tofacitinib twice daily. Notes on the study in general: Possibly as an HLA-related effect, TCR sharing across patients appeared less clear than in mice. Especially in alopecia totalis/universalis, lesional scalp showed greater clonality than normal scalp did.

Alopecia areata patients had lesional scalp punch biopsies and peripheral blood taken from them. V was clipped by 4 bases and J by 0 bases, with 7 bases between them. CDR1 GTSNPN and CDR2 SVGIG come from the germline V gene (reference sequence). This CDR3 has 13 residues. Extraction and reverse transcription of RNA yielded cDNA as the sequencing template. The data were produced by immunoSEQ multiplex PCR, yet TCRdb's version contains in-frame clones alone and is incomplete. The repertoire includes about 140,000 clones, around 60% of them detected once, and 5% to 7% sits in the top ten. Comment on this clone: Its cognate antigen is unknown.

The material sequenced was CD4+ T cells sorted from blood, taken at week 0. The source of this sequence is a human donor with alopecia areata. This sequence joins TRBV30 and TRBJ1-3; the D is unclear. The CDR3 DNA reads TGTGCCTGGACACGTGACTCTGGAAACACCATATATTTT. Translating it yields CAWTRDSGNTIYF.